This T cell receptor (beta chain) came from a study of blood T cell repertoires in COVID-19. Clones were sequenced by immunoSEQ multiplex PCR, and TCRdb holds only the in-frame ones, with some missing. The profile shows 200,000 to 300,000 clones, more than 85% of them singletons. Trimming left V 2 bases short and J 7 bases short, with 12 bases between. The CDR3 spans 14 residues. CDR1 is MNHEY, CDR2 SVGEGT, per germline. The count of this clone is one. The chain uses TRBV6-2 or TRBV6-3 and TRBJ1-5; no definite D call. Sequenced sample: peripheral blood. This clonotype was sampled from a woman aged 55-70 years with COVID-19, enrolled during active disease. Here the CDR3 reads CASSYLRASQPQHF. DNA of the CDR3: TGTGCCAGCAGTTACCTCCGGGCTAGCCAGCCCCAGCATTTT.